This TCR beta chain was recorded in a study of T-cell reconstitution after alpha-beta-depleted transplantation in children. This clonotype was seen at least ten times. A library of TCRbeta sequences, prepared with unique molecular identifiers, was generated. TCRdb re-analysed the PCR reads in MiXCR, keeping a single row per CDR3 protein. The data contain more than 550,000 distinct CDR3 sequences, about 10% of them singletons. This CDR3 spans 10 amino acids. Germline V lookup: CDR1 SEHNR, CDR2 FQNEAQ (reference sequence). V lost 6 bases, J lost 11 bases, and 8 bases lay in between. This TCR was sampled from a human donor who donated a stem cell graft to a child with acute myeloid leukemia. Source: PBMCs from the stem cell graft donor, taken from the stem cell graft. The V and J genes are TRBV7-9 and TRBJ2-1; perhaps TRBD2 as D (6 bases). This CDR3 reads CASSGGKQFF. The CDR3 DNA reads TGTGCCAGCAGTGGGGGGAAGCAGTTCTTC.